Below, one TCR beta chain is given with its context. The sample is drawn from a study of blood T cell repertoires in COVID-19. The CDR3 has 14 residues. CDR1 MNHEY and CDR2 SMNVEV come from the germline V gene (reference sequence). Trimming took 5 bases from V and 0 from J, leaving 10 bases between them. Here immunoSEQ multiplex PCR was the method, and the copy in TCRdb shows in-frame clones only, minus some. The top ten clones hold around a tenth of a sample with about 64,000 clones, around 89% of them seen once. The sample was PBMCs or T cells enriched from blood (not recorded which). The source is a woman in her thirties or forties who had recovered from COVID-19. This sequence joins TRBV27 and TRBJ1-1; D uncertain. The CDR3 is CASSPYLLNTEAFF. The CDR3, as DNA: TGTGCCAGCAGTCCCTATTTACTGAACACTGAAGCTTTCTTT.